This T cell receptor beta chain emerged from a study of T cells expressing NK-cell markers. Study at large: Sorted CD3+CD56+NKG2C+, CD3+CD56+NKG2C- and CD3+CD56-NKG2C+ T cells supplied TCR beta repertoires. HCMV seropositivity marked most of the eight sequenced donors; one was seronegative.

Germline V gene sequence: CDR1 MNHNS, CDR2 SASEGT. The CDR3 totals 14 residues. TCRdb derives one entry per CDR3 protein from the 5' RACE reads, leaving out DNA. The table for this sample gives about 550,000 distinct CDR3 sequences. Sequencing was done on a sample of blood T cells: a sorted CD56 or NKG2C T cell subset, CD4+ or CD8+ T cells, or bulk PBMC T cells (not recorded which). This TCR was recovered from a man aged 18 to 29 in good health. The V and J genes are TRBV6-1 and TRBJ1-1; checking the TCRdb D call of TRBD1 is not possible without DNA. CDR3 region: CASSRGVMNTEAFF.